This TCR beta chain was recorded in a study of molecular identifiers for immune sequencing clone quantification. Study-wide results and caveats: Clonotypes topping 20 RNA copies carried over 97% of effector molecules but under 1% of naive ones.

This clonotype was recorded at least ten times. Its antigen remains unidentified. Listed TCR primers and previously described methods were used for bulk TCR libraries. TCRdb reprocessed the PCR reads with MiXCR, giving one entry per CDR3 protein. The sample holds roughly 630,000 distinct CDR3 sequences, about 25% seen once. The sample comprised naive CD8+ T cells from blood, with Jurkat cell RNA spiked in. Indicated subset: FACS-sorted CD8+CD4-CCR7+CD45RA+ naive T cells. This receptor was identified in a human donor in good health. Some libraries in this study had Jurkat cell RNA spiked in.

CDR3 nucleotides: TGTGCCAGCAGCTTAGGACAGAGCTCTGGAAACACCATATATTTT. Translation gives CASSLGQSSGNTIYF. This chain links TRBV7-2 with TRBJ1-3; the D gene is possibly TRBD1 (5 bases). There are 15 residues in the CDR3. V lost 1 base and J lost 0, with 7 bases in between. Looked up from germline, CDR1 is SGHTA and CDR2 is FQGNSA. Supplemented by reference TRBV7-2 and TRBJ1-3, the full variable domain reads GAGVSQSPSNKVTEKGKDVELRCDPISGHTALYWYRQSLGQGLEFLIYFQGNSAPDKSGLPSDRFSAERTGGSVSTLTIQRTQQEDSAVYLCASSLGQSSGNTIYFGEGSWLTVV.